This T cell receptor beta chain stems from a study of blood T cell repertoires in COVID-19. On the study more broadly: In each case, the material was cDNA or gDNA derived from T cells, B-cell-depleted T cells, or PBMCs.

This clone appeared a few times. Original processing notes: It was from reference gene primer amplification that nucleated cell counts were estimated. Data came from immunoSEQ multiplex PCR; TCRdb stores just in-frame clones and leaves some out. V and J calls and clone size come straight from that table; D and trimming were deduced from the DNA. The table records tens of thousands of clones, roughly 81% of them present only once. CDR1 is LNHDA, CDR2 SQIVND, per germline (reference sequence). V lost 7 bases and J lost 5, with 8 bases in between. The CDR3 is 11 amino acids. The rearrangement uses TRBV19 and TRBJ1-1; D may be TRBD1 (5 bases). The clonotype was recovered from a woman in her seventies with acute or convalescent COVID-19. What was sequenced was peripheral blood. Here the CDR3 DNA reads TGTGCCAGTACGGGGGTAACTGAAGCTTTCTTT. As protein: CASTGVTEAFF.